A single sample is the source of the 8 T cell receptor beta chains below, sequenced in a study of PD-L1 blockade in urothelial cancer. Repertoires were generated with immunoSEQ multiplex PCR, while TCRdb's copy carries only in-frame clones and drops some. The sample includes 35,000 to 55,000 clones, more than 70% of them seen just once. This specimen was PBMCs, taken around atezolizumab (anti-PD-L1) treatment. The source is a woman between 55 and 75 years old with urothelial cancer.

J is TRBJ2-1 and V is TRBV9; maybe TRBD2 (6 bases). Trimming took off 2 bases at V and 9 bases at J, with 18 bases between the two ends. CDR3 length equals 15 residues. CDR1 and CDR2 from the germline V gene are SGDLS and YYNGEE. The CDR3 nucleotides read TGTGCCAGCAGCGTCGGTGTGGCTAGCGATGGTGAGCAGTTCTTC. Its translation is CASSVGVASDGEQFF.

The chain employs TRBV7-2 and TRBJ2-7, with TRBD2 identical over 13 bases. This CDR3 region has 15 residues. Germline trimming cut 4 bases from V and 1 base from J; bases unmatched to any gene: 1. Germline assignment: CDR1 SGHTA and CDR2 FQGNSA. This CDR3 is CASSSGLAGSYEQYF. CDR3 in DNA: TGTGCCAGCAGCTCGGGACTAGCGGGGTCCTACGAGCAGTACTTC.

Regarding this clone: Germline is not matched at one junction end, which may reflect a read error. The DNA of the CDR3 is TGTGCCAGCTCACCACAGGGGGCAACGAATGAAAAACTGTTTTTT. Amino acid sequence: CASSPQGATNEKLFF. The genes are TRBV18 and TRBJ1-4; TRBD1 matches at 7 bases. Germline V gene sequence: CDR1 KGHSH, CDR2 LQKENI. The CDR3 extends over 15 amino acids.

V and J are TRBV15 and TRBJ1-1; a possible D gene is TRBD1 (5 bases). CDR3 length: 15 amino acids. Trimming took off 0 bases at V and 10 bases at J, with 18 bases between the two ends. CDR1 is LNHNV, CDR2 YYDKDF, per germline (reference sequence). CDR3 protein: CATSRDKGAPLGAFF. CDR3 nucleotide sequence: TGTGCCACCAGCAGAGATAAAGGGGCCCCCTTGGGAGCTTTCTTT.

The chain couples TRBV10-3 to TRBJ2-7; no clear D gene. Germline V gives CDR1 ENHRY, CDR2 SYGVKD. The length of the CDR3 is 14 residues. With 3 bases removed from V and 4 bases from J, the gap between germline ends came to 13 bases. The CDR3 protein is CAISDLRVLYEQYF. For the CDR3, the DNA is TGTGCCATCAGTGACCTCCGGGTTCTGTACGAGCAGTACTTC.

The count of this clone is one. As DNA, the CDR3 is TGTGCCAGAAGCCCCGCGGGCGGGACAGGGGTCGACATACCTCCCGAGACCCAGTACTTC. It encodes CARSPAGGTGVDIPPETQYF. The chain couples TRBV5-3 to TRBJ2-5, with 10 bases matching TRBD1. TRBV5-3 carries the ORF label, with uncertain function. J lost 5 bases, V lost 4 bases, and 23 bases had no gene match. This CDR3 region has 20 residues.

This clone has a handful of counts. The CDR3 reads CASSGGPSGTEAFF. CDR3 coding DNA: TGTGCCAGCAGCGGAGGACCGTCGGGGACTGAAGCTTTCTTT. The chain links TRBV6-4 to TRBJ1-1; D remains unclear. V gave up 6 bases and J gave up 5 bases, with 16 bases separating them. The CDR3 spans 14 residues. In germline, CDR1 is MRHNA, CDR2 SNTAGT.

The gene calls are TRBV4-1 and TRBJ2-4; maybe TRBD2 (7 bases). Germline CDR1 is MGHRA and CDR2 is YSYEKL. This CDR3 comprises 17 residues. Between the trimmed V and J ends, which lost 0 bases and 1 base, there was a span of 13 bases. The CDR3 DNA reads as TGCGCCAGCAGCCAAGAACGGGGGGCCGGGGCCAAAAACATTCAGTACTTC. Translating gives CASSQERGAGAKNIQYF.